Below are 10 T cell receptor beta chains sequenced from a single sample in a study of cytomegalovirus exposure and HLA in healthy donors. The PCR had 60 Vbeta and 13 Jbeta primers. Profiling relied on immunoSEQ multiplex PCR, and the TCRdb table lists in-frame clones only, not all of them. This sample carries some 130,000 clones, 80% of them seen once, and the ten largest clones take more than 4.5%. The sample was PBMCs. These receptors all stem from a young man in good health.

The rearrangement joins TRBV4-3 to TRBJ2-5, with a tentative D call TRBD2 (5 bases). CDR1 and CDR2 (germline): LGHNA, YSLEER. CDR3 length: 17 amino acids. The V and J ends lost 0 bases and 5 bases respectively, with 19 bases between them. In DNA form, the CDR3 reads TGCGCCAGCAGCCAAGATTGGCTAGCCCAGTCGGGGGAGACCCAGTACTTC. Its protein is CASSQDWLAQSGETQYF.

The chain couples TRBV5-1 to TRBJ2-5; 11 positions match TRBD2. The J call could be wrong; TRBJ2-7 is a better fit for the DNA end. The CDR3 has 15 residues. Germline V gene lookup returns CDR1 SGHRS and CDR2 YFSETQ. The DNA of the CDR3 is TGCGCCAGCAGCTTGGGTACTAGCGGGAGCTACGAGCAGTACTTC. This translates into CASSLGTSGSYEQYF.

V and J are TRBV4-3 and TRBJ2-3, with 12 positions matching TRBD1. CDR1 LGHNA and CDR2 YSLEER come from the germline V gene. After removal of 2 bases from V and 5 bases from J, the junction contained 5 bases not matched to a gene. This CDR3 has 16 amino acids. Written as DNA, the CDR3 is TGCGCCAGCAGCCAAACCGGGACAGGGGGCGGAGATACGCAGTATTTT. Protein product: CASSQTGTGGGDTQYF.

The chain is built from TRBV18 and TRBJ2-3; 13 nucleotides agree with TRBD2. CDR3 length: 15 amino acids. Trimming removed 6 bases from V and 9 bases from J; junction bases left unmatched: 9. Germline CDR1 reads KGHSH; CDR2 reads LQKENI. The CDR3 sequence: CASSQGLAGAVTQYF. The CDR3 nucleotides are TGTGCCAGCTCCCAAGGACTAGCGGGAGCGGTGACGCAGTATTTT.

The chain joins TRBV5-6 to TRBJ1-1; D may be TRBD1 (5 bases). V was shortened by 2 bases and J by 5 bases, with 7 bases between the two germline ends. Per the germline V gene, CDR1 is SGHDT and CDR2 is YYEEEE. The length of the CDR3 is 12 residues. CDR3 DNA: TGTGCCAGCAGCTTAAGACAGACTGAAGCTTTCTTT. This codes for CASSLRQTEAFF.

This chain's CDR3 is CASSLGRPGSGNQPQHF. The CDR3, as DNA: TGTGCCAGCAGCTTAGGTCGCCCAGGGTCAGGTAATCAGCCCCAGCATTTT. The chain combines TRBV7-8 with TRBJ1-5, with a possible D match to TRBD1 (5 bases). This CDR3 has 17 residues. V lost 1 base and J 4 bases, leaving 17 bases between the germline ends. CDR1 SGHVS and CDR2 FQNEAQ come from the germline V gene.

The count of this clone is one. The gene calls are TRBV27 and TRBJ2-7; possible D gene TRBD1, 7 bases. CDR1 and CDR2 from the germline V gene are MNHEY and SMNVEV (reference sequence). Trimming shortened V by 5 bases and J by 0 bases, and 14 bases separated the two germline ends. The CDR3 is 15 amino acids. The CDR3 protein is CASSLRGDSSYEQYF. In DNA, the CDR3 is TGTGCCAGCAGTCTCCGCGGGGACAGCTCCTACGAGCAGTACTTC.

This clone was found once. The genes are TRBV5-1 and TRBJ1-1, with a tentative D call TRBD1 (6 bases). CDR1 and CDR2 (germline): SGHRS, YFSETQ. Trimming removed 2 bases at V and 5 bases at J, with 13 bases between. The CDR3 is 14 residues long. CDR3 in amino acids: CASSFYRERTEAFF. CDR3 sequence (DNA): TGCGCCAGCAGCTTCTACAGGGAAAGGACTGAAGCTTTCTTT.

This clone showed up just once. The sample contains more than one DNA sequence encoding this CDR3. This chain links TRBV4-1 with TRBJ2-2; unclear D gene. Germline V lookup: CDR1 MGHRA, CDR2 YSYEKL. CDR3 size: 16 residues. Trimming took 6 bases from V and 0 from J, leaving 14 bases between them. CDR3 sequence (DNA): TGCGCCAGCAGTCTAATAGCCGGATCGAACACCGGGGAGCTGTTTTTT. It yields the protein CASSLIAGSNTGELFF.

This chain uses TRBV6-1 with TRBJ1-2; TRBD1 is a possible D gene (6 bases). The CDR3 length is 14 residues. The V and J ends lost 4 bases and 2 bases respectively, with 11 bases between them. The germline V gene encodes CDR1 MNHNS and CDR2 SASEGT. The CDR3 DNA reads as TGTGCCAGCAGTGGTCGGACAGCAAACTATGGCTACACCTTC. Protein product: CASSGRTANYGYTF.